Sequencing of this T cell receptor (beta chain) was carried out in a study of control samples from healthy donors and cancer patients. Clones were sequenced by immunoSEQ multiplex PCR, and TCRdb holds only the in-frame ones, with some missing. The profile shows about 140,000 clones, roughly nine tenths of them singletons. The germline V gene encodes CDR1 MNHEY and CDR2 SMNVEV (reference sequence). This CDR3 has 14 amino acids. Trimming took 2 bases from V and 5 from J; bases not matched to a gene: 5. This TCR was sampled from a man aged 18-30 years in good health. Sequencing input: blood. This chain links TRBV27 with TRBJ2-5, with 7 bases matching TRBD1. CDR3 in DNA: TGTGCCAGCAGTTTACAGGGGGTTGAGGAGACCCAGTACTTC. This encodes CASSLQGVEETQYF.